What follows are 31 T cell receptor beta chains derived from one specimen sequenced in a study of shared clonotypes between healthy human individuals. Sequencing was performed with immunoSEQ multiplex PCR; in TCRdb, only in-frame clones are kept and a portion is missing. The sample contains approximately 620,000 clones, 97% of which appear only once. Sequencing used naive CD4+ T cells sorted from blood. Subset indicated: CD45RA+ positively selected. These receptor sequences come from a woman aged 25-40 years in good health.

V is TRBV5-4 and J is TRBJ2-1; TRBD2 aligns across 7 bases. The CDR3 is made up of 19 amino acids. V was clipped by 1 base and J by 8 bases; unmatched bases: 21. Per germline, CDR1 SGHNT and CDR2 YYREEE (reference sequence). CDR3 sequence: CASSLNILQRDIRPDEQFF. DNA of the CDR3: TGTGCCAGCAGCTTGAATATCCTCCAGCGGGATATAAGGCCAGATGAGCAGTTCTTC.

The chain is built from TRBV2 and TRBJ2-3; tentative D call: TRBD2 (6 bases). Germline V gene data show CDR1 as SNHLY and CDR2 as FYNNEI. This CDR3 is built from 16 residues. Trimming stripped 6 bases from V and 1 base from J, with 17 bases between. Here the CDR3 reads CASSKTRGRGTDTQYF. In nucleotides, the CDR3 is TGTGCCAGCAGCAAAACCCGGGGGAGAGGCACAGATACGCAGTATTTT.

This chain joins TRBV11-2 and TRBJ2-1; unclear D gene. The V gene's germline CDR1 is SGHAT and CDR2 FQNNGV. The V end was cut by 1 base, the J end by 7 bases, with 8 bases between. The CDR3 spans 13 residues. CDR3 region: CASSLGAANEQFF. Written as DNA, the CDR3 is TGTGCCAGCAGCTTAGGGGCCGCTAATGAGCAGTTCTTC. Drawing the rest from reference TRBV11-2 and TRBJ2-1, the complete variable domain is EAGVAQSPRYKIIEKRQSVAFWCNPISGHATLYWYQQILGQGPKLLIQFQNNGVVDDSQLPKDRFSAERLKGVDSTLKIQPAKLEDSAVYLCASSLGAANEQFFGPGTRLTVL.

The J gene is TRBJ1-5, the V gene TRBV11-2, with a weak D call TRBD1 (5 bases). The CDR3 is 18 residues long. Trimming pared 0 bases from V and 4 bases from J, leaving 19 bases between. CDR1 SGHAT and CDR2 FQNNGV come from the germline V gene. This CDR3 is CASSLDSGALGINQPQHF. The CDR3 region has the DNA TGTGCCAGCAGCTTAGATAGCGGGGCGCTTGGGATAAATCAGCCCCAGCATTTT. Complete variable domain (other parts from reference TRBV11-2 and TRBJ1-5): EAGVAQSPRYKIIEKRQSVAFWCNPISGHATLYWYQQILGQGPKLLIQFQNNGVVDDSQLPKDRFSAERLKGVDSTLKIQPAKLEDSAVYLCASSLDSGALGINQPQHFGDGTRLSIL.

The J gene is TRBJ2-7, the V gene TRBV14; 9 bases map to TRBD2. CDR1 and CDR2 from the germline V gene are SGHDN and FVKESK. V was pared by 8 bases and J by 3 bases, with 8 bases of the junction left unmatched. CDR3 size: 14 residues. In DNA, the CDR3 is TGTGCCAGCTCCCTTCTAGCGGGAATCTACGAGCAGTACTTC. It encodes CASSLLAGIYEQYF.

The chain couples TRBV13 to TRBJ2-7; 15 bases match TRBD2. The CDR3 extends over 17 amino acids. Germline V gene data show CDR1 as PRHDT and CDR2 as FYEKMQ (reference sequence). Trimming at V came to 0 bases and at J to 2 bases, leaving 2 bases not matched to a gene. Written as DNA, the CDR3 is TGTGCCAGCAGCTTAGGCGGGACTAGCGGGAGGACCTACGAGCAGTACTTC. This translates into CASSLGGTSGRTYEQYF.

This clone was seen a single time. The chain has TRBV9 and TRBJ2-7, with 9 bases fitting TRBD2. V shed 0 bases, J shed 7 bases, and the junction held 5 bases outside the gene matches. Germline loops: CDR1 SGDLS, CDR2 YYNGEE. The CDR3 length is 14 residues. The CDR3 nucleotides read TGTGCCAGCAGCGTAGATTTAGCGGGAGCTGAGCAGTACTTC. This codes for CASSVDLAGAEQYF. The complete variable domain, with remaining parts taken from reference TRBV9 and TRBJ2-7, reads DSGVTQTPKHLITATGQRVTLRCSPRSGDLSVYWYQQSLDQGLQFLIQYYNGEERAKGNILERFSAQQFPDLHSELNLSSLELGDSALYFCASSVDLAGAEQYFGPGTRLTVT.

The chain couples TRBV5-1 to TRBJ2-7; 7 bases agree with TRBD2. Unmatched junction bases numbered 7, after V lost 2 bases and J lost 5 bases. The V gene's germline CDR1 is SGHRS and CDR2 YFSETQ. The CDR3 runs to 14 residues. The CDR3: CASSFAGVSNEQYF. The CDR3 nucleotides read TGCGCCAGCAGCTTTGCGGGAGTAAGCAACGAGCAGTACTTC.

Comment on this clone: The same CDR3 also results from other DNA sequences found in this sample. The J gene is TRBJ2-5, the V gene TRBV5-1; no clear D gene. The CDR3 has 12 amino acids. Trimming shortened V by 0 bases and J by 4 bases, and 4 bases separated the two germline ends. Germline lookup yields CDR1 SGHRS and CDR2 YFSETQ. DNA of the CDR3: TGCGCCAGCAGCTTGGAGGGAGAGACCCAGTACTTC. Protein: CASSLEGETQYF.

V is TRBV28 and J is TRBJ1-2, with TRBD1 identical over 9 bases. V shed 6 bases and J 7 bases; nucleotides not matched to a gene: 12. This CDR3 spans 15 amino acids. Germline values: CDR1 MDHEN, CDR2 SYDVKM. CDR3 coding DNA: TGTGCCAGCAGGGGAACAGGGGGCTCTATGGGTGGCTACACCTTC. Its protein product is CASRGTGGSMGGYTF.

This chain links TRBV19 with TRBJ2-1; no clear D gene. V was shortened by 7 bases and J by 0 bases, with 10 bases between the two germline ends. The CDR3 runs 14 residues. CDR1 and CDR2 (germline): LNHDA, SQIVND (reference sequence). CDR3 loop: CASTRSISYNEQFF. The CDR3 nucleotides read TGTGCCAGTACCCGGAGTATCTCCTACAATGAGCAGTTCTTC. The complete variable domain, with remaining parts taken from reference TRBV19 and TRBJ2-1, reads DGGITQSPKYLFRKEGQNVTLSCEQNLNHDAMYWYRQDPGQGLRLIYYSQIVNDFQKGDIAEGYSVSREKKESFPLTVTSAQKNPTAFYLCASTRSISYNEQFFGPGTRLTVL.

The chain links TRBV30 to TRBJ1-5; the D is unclear. This CDR3 has 14 amino acids. Germline CDR1 reads GTSNPN; CDR2 reads SVGIG (reference sequence). The V gene lost 2 bases and the J gene lost 1 base, with 9 bases spanning the gap. CDR3 coding DNA: TGTGCCTGGAGTTTGGGGATAAGCAATCAGCCCCAGCATTTT. As protein: CAWSLGISNQPQHF.

This chain links TRBV5-6 with TRBJ2-1, with D perhaps matching TRBD2 (6 bases). This CDR3 spans 15 amino acids. Germline lookup yields CDR1 SGHDT and CDR2 YYEEEE. The V end lost 1 base, the J end lost 7 bases, and 15 bases lay between the germline ends. The CDR3 nucleotides read TGTGCCAGCAGCTTGTATTCGGGAGCAGGAAATGAGCAGTTCTTC. This codes for CASSLYSGAGNEQFF.

V is TRBV6-1 and J is TRBJ2-1; 12 bases align to TRBD2. J gave up 2 bases and V 4 bases, and 0 bases lay outside the gene matches. Germline CDR1 and CDR2: MNHNS and SASEGT. The CDR3 contains 15 residues. The CDR3 loop reads CASSGLAGAYNEQFF. The CDR3 coding sequence is TGTGCCAGCAGTGGACTAGCGGGAGCCTACAATGAGCAGTTCTTC.

The CDR3, as DNA: TGTGCCAGCAGCTTAAGTTCAGGCCGAGGAGAGACCCAGTACTTC. This sequence encodes CASSLSSGRGETQYF. V usage is TRBV7-9 and J usage is TRBJ2-5; D uncertain. Trimming took off 2 bases at V and 4 bases at J, with 14 bases between the two ends. The CDR3 length is 15 residues. Germline lookup yields CDR1 SEHNR and CDR2 FQNEAQ (reference sequence).

This sequence joins TRBV7-9 and TRBJ2-3, with 8 bases identical to TRBD2. J lost 4 bases, V lost 8 bases, and 5 bases had no gene match. CDR1 is SEHNR and CDR2 is FQNEAQ in the germline V gene (reference sequence). The CDR3 extends over 13 amino acids. CDR3 region: CASRREGADTQYF. CDR3 DNA sequence: TGTGCCAGCCGTCGGGAGGGGGCAGATACGCAGTATTTT.

This CDR3 is CASSSIQGNYGYTF. DNA of the CDR3: TGTGCCAGCAGCTCGATACAGGGTAACTATGGCTACACCTTC. The chain is built from TRBV7-9 and TRBJ1-2, with a possible D match to TRBD1 (6 bases). The V gene lost 4 bases and the J gene lost 1 base, with 10 bases spanning the gap. Germline V lookup: CDR1 SEHNR, CDR2 FQNEAQ (reference sequence). There are 14 residues in the CDR3.

The chain couples TRBV10-3 to TRBJ2-3, with D perhaps being TRBD1 or TRBD2 (5 bases each). The length of the CDR3 is 13 residues. Germline V gene lookup returns CDR1 ENHRY and CDR2 SYGVKD. Trimming pared 5 bases from V and 6 bases from J, leaving 12 bases between. The CDR3 DNA sequence: TGTGCCATCAGTCCGTTGGGGACGGATACGCAGTATTTT. Translating gives CAISPLGTDTQYF.

This rearrangement joins TRBV7-9 to TRBJ1-1, with no clear D. Germline assignment: CDR1 SEHNR and CDR2 FQNEAQ (reference sequence). With 4 bases removed from V and 7 bases from J, the gap between germline ends came to 7 bases. This CDR3 spans 11 amino acids. The CDR3 DNA sequence: TGTGCCAGCAGCTATTACAGTGAAGCTTTCTTT. Its protein product is CASSYYSEAFF. The full variable domain, its missing parts supplied by reference TRBV7-9 and TRBJ1-1, is DTGVSQNPRHKITKRGQNVTFRCDPISEHNRLYWYRQTLGQGPEFLTYFQNEAQLEKSRLLSDRFSAERPKGSFSTLEIQRTEQGDSAMYLCASSYYSEAFFGQGTRLTVV.

The sample holds one count of this clone. The rearrangement uses TRBV19 and TRBJ2-5; the match to TRBD2 covers 8 bases. The assigned J gene may be wrong: the sequence end matches TRBJ2-7 better. Germline values: CDR1 LNHDA, CDR2 SQIVND (reference sequence). The CDR3 loop spans 12 amino acids. The CDR3 nucleotides are TGTGCCAGTAGTTCCGCGGGAGGCGAGCAGTACTTC. This translates into CASSSAGGEQYF.

The rearrangement uses TRBV5-8 and TRBJ1-1, with D possibly matching TRBD1 (6 bases). The CDR3 loop spans 15 amino acids. Germline values: CDR1 SGHTS, CDR2 YDEGEE. The V end was cut by 4 bases, the J end by 0 bases, with 13 bases between. The CDR3 protein is CASSHSGTLNTEAFF. The CDR3 DNA reads as TGTGCCAGCAGCCATTCCGGGACATTGAACACTGAAGCTTTCTTT.

The chain couples TRBV6-4 to TRBJ1-2; 7 bases fit TRBD1. With 3 bases clipped from V and 7 bases from J, the junction kept 5 bases outside the gene matches. The CDR3 is 13 residues long. In germline, CDR1 is MRHNA, CDR2 SNTAGT. CDR3 residues: CASSEVQGGGYTF. In DNA form, the CDR3 reads TGTGCCAGCAGTGAGGTGCAGGGGGGTGGCTACACCTTC.

This chain connects TRBV27 to TRBJ1-1; perhaps TRBD1 as D (5 bases). Trimming took 5 bases from V and 3 from J, leaving 19 bases between them. In germline, CDR1 is MNHEY, CDR2 SMNVEV (reference sequence). The CDR3 has 16 amino acids. CDR3 DNA: TGTGCCAGCAGTCCTCTACGTTGGGGGACGGACACTGAAGCTTTCTTT. Residues: CASSPLRWGTDTEAFF.

V is TRBV6-1 and J is TRBJ2-7, with D perhaps TRBD2 (7 bases). The CDR3 loop spans 14 amino acids. The V gene's germline CDR1 is MNHNS and CDR2 SASEGT. V lost 3 bases and J 6 bases, leaving 15 bases between the germline ends. The CDR3 DNA sequence: TGTGCCAGCAGTGAGCAGGCGGGGGCAACCGAGCAGTACTTC. Its protein product is CASSEQAGATEQYF.

The chain is built from TRBV6-5 and TRBJ1-1; possible D gene TRBD1, 5 bases. Germline V CDR1 and CDR2: MNHEY, SVGAGI. The CDR3 has 13 amino acids. Trimming removed 4 bases from V and 3 bases from J, with 9 bases in between. The CDR3 sequence: CASSSGTYTEAFF. The CDR3, as DNA: TGTGCCAGCAGTTCCGGGACCTACACTGAAGCTTTCTTT.

Worth noting for this clone: This sample includes further DNA sequences coding for the same CDR3. The V call is TRBV7-8, the J call TRBJ1-5; D gene ambiguous. Trimming removed 5 bases at V and 1 base at J, with 15 bases between. CDR1 and CDR2 (germline): SGHVS, FQNEAQ. The CDR3 contains 16 residues. The CDR3 reads CASSRTRGPSNQPQHF. The CDR3 DNA reads TGTGCCAGCAGCCGTACGCGGGGTCCCAGCAATCAGCCCCAGCATTTT.

The V gene is TRBV10-3, the J gene TRBJ1-2; TRBD1 matches at 10 bases. The CDR3 loop spans 14 amino acids. Germline CDR1 and CDR2: ENHRY and SYGVKD. The J segment lost 8 bases and the V segment lost 3 bases, leaving 6 bases of the junction unmatched. In nucleotides, the CDR3 is TGTGCCATCAGTGACTCCGGGACAGGGGTAGGCTACACCTTC. It codes for CAISDSGTGVGYTF.

The V call is TRBV19, the J call TRBJ2-3, with 9 bases lining up with TRBD2. Germline V gene data show CDR1 as LNHDA and CDR2 as SQIVND (reference sequence). J was trimmed by 0 bases and V by 5 bases; bases with no gene match: 6. This CDR3 region has 16 residues. Here the CDR3 reads CASSVRTSVSTDTQYF. In DNA, the CDR3 is TGTGCCAGTAGTGTTCGGACTAGCGTGAGCACAGATACGCAGTATTTT.

V is TRBV6-1 and J is TRBJ1-5, with D perhaps matching TRBD1 (6 bases). With 2 bases removed from V and 1 base from J, the gap between germline ends came to 12 bases. Germline-derived CDR1 and CDR2 are MNHNS and SASEGT. The CDR3 sequence is 16 residues long. CDR3 residues: CASSEKTGLSNQPQHF. Written as DNA, the CDR3 is TGTGCCAGCAGTGAAAAAACAGGGCTAAGCAATCAGCCCCAGCATTTT.

The chain couples TRBV13 to TRBJ1-2; D possibly corresponds to TRBD1 (5 bases). The germline gives CDR1 PRHDT, CDR2 FYEKMQ (reference sequence). CDR3 size: 14 residues. Trimming left V 1 base short and J 4 bases short, with 10 bases between. The CDR3 sequence: CASSLERQTYGYTF. The CDR3 DNA sequence: TGTGCCAGCAGCTTAGAACGACAGACCTATGGCTACACCTTC.

The chain has TRBV28 and TRBJ2-3, with TRBD1 matching over 7 bases. This CDR3 contains 15 residues. Germline CDR1 reads MDHEN; CDR2 reads SYDVKM. V shed 4 bases, J shed 0 bases, and the junction held 4 bases outside the gene matches. The CDR3 protein is CASSYDRASTDTQYF. The CDR3 DNA is TGTGCCAGCAGTTACGACAGGGCTAGCACAGATACGCAGTATTTT.